The 21 T cell receptor beta chains below were found in one sample sequenced in a study of OX40 agonist ivuxolimab in advanced cancers. The method was immunoSEQ multiplex PCR; TCRdb's version includes in-frame clones alone and lacks a portion of them. Here the sample spans under 45,000 clones, 74% being singletons. Here the sequenced sample was CD4+ or CD8+ T cells sorted from blood, taken in a trial of the OX40 agonist ivuxolimab. Every receptor here comes from an adult with an advanced solid tumor such as melanoma, head and neck, liver or kidney cancer.

The genes are TRBV6-5 and TRBJ2-3; TRBD2 agrees at 8 bases. Germline CDR1 reads MNHEY; CDR2 reads SVGAGI. V shed 6 bases, J shed 5 bases, and the junction held 10 bases outside the gene matches. There are 15 residues in the CDR3. CDR3 protein: CASRIERGGLDTQYF. For the CDR3, the DNA is TGTGCCAGCAGAATAGAACGGGGGGGCTTAGATACGCAGTATTTT.

The chain employs TRBV6-1 and TRBJ1-1; D is unclear. This CDR3 contains 11 residues. V lost 4 bases, J lost 8 bases, and 8 bases lay in between. The germline V gene has CDR1 MNHNS and CDR2 SASEGT. CDR3 protein: CASSGYTEAFF. The CDR3 nucleotides read TGTGCCAGCAGTGGATATACGGAAGCTTTCTTT.

CDR3 sequence (DNA): TGTGCCAGCAGGGCCTACCAAGAGACCCAGTACTTC. Protein product: CASRAYQETQYF. The chain uses TRBV2 and TRBJ2-5; D uncertain. The V end lost 6 bases, the J end lost 0 bases, and 5 bases lay between the germline ends. The CDR3 totals 12 residues. Germline V gives CDR1 SNHLY, CDR2 FYNNEI.

The CDR3 spells CASSPRGTNEKLFF. The CDR3 DNA reads TGCGCCAGCAGCCCCAGGGGCACTAATGAAAAACTGTTTTTT. The V gene is TRBV5-1, the J gene TRBJ1-4, with a tentative D call TRBD1 (6 bases). Per the germline V gene, CDR1 is SGHRS and CDR2 is YFSETQ. This CDR3 comprises 14 residues. The germline V and J ends were trimmed by 4 bases and 2 bases, with 9 bases remaining between them. The entire variable domain, with the rest obtained from reference TRBV5-1 and TRBJ1-4, is as follows: KAGVTQTPRYLIKTRGQQVTLSCSPISGHRSVSWYQQTPGQGLQFLFEYFSETQRNKGNFPGRFSGRQFSNSRSEMNVSTLELGDSALYLCASSPRGTNEKLFFGSGTQLSVL.

V and J are TRBV7-8 and TRBJ2-1; possible D gene TRBD2, 5 bases. The CDR3 has 13 residues. The V gene's germline CDR1 is SGHVS and CDR2 FQNEAQ. The V and J ends lost 7 bases and 12 bases respectively, with 19 bases between them. The CDR3 loop reads CASKALVASGQFF. The CDR3 coding sequence is TGTGCCAGCAAAGCTTTAGTAGCGTCGGGGCAGTTCTTC.

This clone has only a few counts. This chain links TRBV6-5 with TRBJ2-1, with D hard to call. The CDR3 contains 14 residues. Germline V CDR1 and CDR2: MNHEY, SVGAGI. Trimming cost V 2 bases and J 8 bases, with 13 bases left between them. CDR3 in DNA: TGTGCCAGCAGTTACGCATTACAAAGGGATGAGCAGTTCTTC. It encodes CASSYALQRDEQFF.

The rearrangement joins TRBV5-6 to TRBJ2-6, with D possibly being TRBD1 or TRBD2 (5 bases each). V lost 3 bases, J lost 13 bases, and 14 bases lay in between. CDR1 is SGHDT, CDR2 YYEEEE, per germline. The CDR3 contains 13 residues. The CDR3 spells CASSSWVEGVLTF. CDR3 sequence (DNA): TGTGCCAGCAGCTCGTGGGTAGAGGGGGTCCTGACTTTC.

This clone was picked up a small number of times. The chain combines TRBV6-5 with TRBJ2-2; TRBD1 matches 7 bases. Germline CDR1 is MNHEY and CDR2 is SVGAGI. J lost 1 base, V lost 6 bases, and 5 bases had no gene match. This CDR3 region has 15 residues. The CDR3 is CASSRGQLNTGELFF. The DNA for the CDR3 is TGTGCCAGCAGCCGGGGACAGTTGAACACCGGGGAGCTGTTTTTT.

The chain has TRBV9 and TRBJ1-1; no firm D call. The CDR3 has 14 amino acids. V was shortened by 2 bases and J by 4 bases, with 12 bases between the two germline ends. The germline V gene has CDR1 SGDLS and CDR2 YYNGEE. This CDR3 is CASSVIGGGTEAFF. CDR3 DNA: TGTGCCAGCAGCGTGATAGGAGGTGGCACTGAAGCTTTCTTT.

The chain joins TRBV18 to TRBJ1-3, with D hard to call. V lost 4 bases and J 1 base, leaving 5 bases between the germline ends. Germline CDR1 is KGHSH and CDR2 is LQKENI. The CDR3 sequence is 13 residues long. The CDR3 loop is CASSRGSGNTIYF. Written as DNA, the CDR3 is TGTGCCAGCTCACGAGGGTCTGGAAACACCATATATTTT. Drawing the rest from reference TRBV18 and TRBJ1-3, the complete variable domain is NAGVMQNPRHLVRRRGQEARLRCSPMKGHSHVYWYRQLPEEGLKFMVYLQKENIIDESGMPKERFSAEFPKEGPSILRIQQVVRGDSAAYFCASSRGSGNTIYFGEGSWLTVV.

The chain employs TRBV10-1 and TRBJ1-3, with 10 bases aligning to TRBD1. Losses at the gene ends were 11 bases for V and 1 base for J; bases not matched to a gene: 14. CDR3 length: 17 amino acids. Germline CDR1 reads WNHNN; CDR2 reads SYGVQD (reference sequence). This CDR3 is CAESRDRGVRSGNTIYF. CDR3 bases: TGCGCCGAGAGCAGGGACAGGGGCGTGAGGTCTGGAAACACCATATATTTT.

This sequence joins TRBV2 and TRBJ1-6; tentatively, D is TRBD1 (5 bases). Per the germline V gene, CDR1 is SNHLY and CDR2 is FYNNEI. The V and J ends lost 6 bases and 9 bases respectively, with 9 bases between them. The CDR3 length is 12 residues. The CDR3 bases are TGTGCCAGCAGGAAAGGGGTTTCACCCCTCCACTTT. It translates to CASRKGVSPLHF.

This clone was seen just once. The V gene is TRBV7-9, the J gene TRBJ1-4, with D possibly being TRBD1 (5 bases). Germline CDR1 is SEHNR and CDR2 is FQNEAQ (reference sequence). The CDR3 is made up of 15 amino acids. Trimming pared 5 bases from V and 0 bases from J, leaving 10 bases between. CDR3 amino acids: CASSRGGATNEKLFF. DNA of the CDR3: TGTGCCAGCAGCCGGGGAGGGGCAACTAATGAAAAACTGTTTTTT.

Notes on this clone: The identical CDR3 is also encoded by other nucleotide sequences in the sample. The V and J genes are TRBV5-1 and TRBJ2-3, with 9 bases fitting TRBD1. The CDR3 extends over 14 amino acids. CDR1 is SGHRS and CDR2 is YFSETQ in the germline V gene. The junction had 1 base not matched to a gene; V was cut back by 4 bases and J by 1 base. CDR3: CASSRDRGTDTQYF. CDR3 nucleotide sequence: TGCGCCAGCAGCAGGGACAGGGGCACAGATACGCAGTATTTT. Drawing the rest from reference TRBV5-1 and TRBJ2-3, the complete variable domain is KAGVTQTPRYLIKTRGQQVTLSCSPISGHRSVSWYQQTPGQGLQFLFEYFSETQRNKGNFPGRFSGRQFSNSRSEMNVSTLELGDSALYLCASSRDRGTDTQYFGPGTRLTVL.

The chain is built from TRBV6-1 and TRBJ2-1; 8 bases are a match to TRBD1. There are 15 residues in the CDR3. Per the germline V gene, CDR1 is MNHNS and CDR2 is SASEGT. Trimming at V came to 6 bases and at J to 9 bases, leaving 13 bases not matched to a gene. CDR3 in DNA: TGTGCCAGCAGGAGACAGGGGACATACTTCAGTGAGCAGTTCTTC. This encodes CASRRQGTYFSEQFF.

The chain has TRBV28 and TRBJ2-5, with TRBD1 as a possible D gene (5 bases). Per the germline V gene, CDR1 is MDHEN and CDR2 is SYDVKM. This CDR3 comprises 14 residues. The V and J ends lost 7 bases and 2 bases respectively, with 14 bases between them. In DNA, the CDR3 is TGTGCCAGCATGGTCCCAGGGCGTCAAGAGACCCAGTACTTC. Protein: CASMVPGRQETQYF.

This clone is medium-sized within its sample. V and J are TRBV10-3 and TRBJ1-1; D not resolved. This CDR3 has 15 amino acids. Trimming left V 2 bases short and J 5 bases short, with 15 bases between. Germline V gene sequence: CDR1 ENHRY, CDR2 SYGVKD. The CDR3 nucleotides are TGTGCCATCAGTGAGAACCCCGGGGTACGAACTGAAGCTTTCTTT. Protein: CAISENPGVRTEAFF.

This chain joins TRBV2 and TRBJ2-2, with 11 positions matching TRBD1. The V gene's germline CDR1 is SNHLY and CDR2 FYNNEI. This CDR3 comprises 17 residues. The junction had 3 bases not matched to a gene; V was cut back by 3 bases and J by 0 bases. DNA of the CDR3: TGTGCCAGCAGTGATCCGGGACAGGGGGCGAACACCGGGGAGCTGTTTTTT. Encoded protein: CASSDPGQGANTGELFF.

Turning to this clone: Other DNA sequences in the same sample also yield this CDR3. The rearrangement links TRBV10-3 to TRBJ1-5; D is perhaps TRBD1 (5 bases). V was cut by 3 bases and J by 5 bases, with 17 bases left in between. CDR3 length: 16 amino acids. The germline gives CDR1 ENHRY, CDR2 SYGVKD. The CDR3 loop reads CAISDSLARADQPQHF. In nucleotides, the CDR3 is TGTGCCATCAGTGATTCGCTAGCCAGGGCGGATCAGCCCCAGCATTTT.

The chain is built from TRBV6-5 and TRBJ1-2; D is undetermined. Germline assignment: CDR1 MNHEY and CDR2 SVGAGI. CDR3 length equals 14 residues. V lost 0 bases to trimming and J lost 13 bases, with 18 bases between them. The CDR3 is CASSYSPRTGLFTF. CDR3 in DNA: TGTGCCAGCAGTTACTCCCCCAGGACCGGTCTTTTCACCTTC.

This sequence joins TRBV7-9 and TRBJ1-1, with D uncertain. Germline-derived CDR1 and CDR2 are SEHNR and FQNEAQ (reference sequence). V shed 1 base and J shed 1 base, with 13 bases lying between them. CDR3 length: 16 residues. CDR3 residues: CASSLGAAGSNTEAFF. The CDR3 nucleotides are TGTGCCAGCAGCTTAGGGGCTGCGGGGTCGAACACTGAAGCTTTCTTT.